The 10 T cell receptor beta chains below come from one sample, sequenced in a study of blood T cells in healthy people across ages. A second PCR, run for about 6 to 11 cycles, used a sample-barcoded 5' primer plus a J-beta primer mix. TCRdb ran MiXCR on the 5' RACE reads and lists one entry per CDR3 protein. The data show about a million distinct CDR3 sequences, with about 48% seen just once and over 10% held by the top ten. Sequencing was carried out using blood. These receptors were obtained from a man aged 25-40 years in good health.

The CDR3 sequence: CASNPGAGAVYTGELFF. The CDR3 coding sequence is TGTGCCAGCAACCCAGGGGCGGGAGCGGTGTACACCGGGGAGCTGTTTTTT. V is TRBV7-9 and J is TRBJ2-2, with D possibly being TRBD2 (7 bases). The CDR3 length is 17 residues. The V gene's germline CDR1 is SEHNR and CDR2 FQNEAQ (reference sequence). V lost 7 bases to trimming and J lost 3 bases, with 21 bases between them.

The chain employs TRBV12-3 or TRBV12-4 and TRBJ1-5; TRBD1 is a possible D gene (6 bases). Trimming took off 1 base at V and 6 bases at J, with 13 bases between the two ends. CDR3 length equals 15 residues. The CDR3 loop reads CASSLGGEQGQPQHF. The CDR3 DNA reads as TGTGCCAGCAGTTTAGGTGGGGAACAGGGTCAGCCCCAGCATTTT.

A few counts support this clonotype. The rearrangement joins TRBV7-3 to TRBJ2-7; possible D gene TRBD1, 6 bases. V was pared by 4 bases and J by 0 bases, with 16 bases between. The CDR3 spans 16 residues. The germline CDR1 and CDR2 sequences are SGHTA and FQGTGA. The CDR3 loop is CASSWDKGCSSYEQYF. The CDR3, as DNA: TGTGCCAGCAGCTGGGACAAGGGTTGTAGCTCCTACGAGCAGTACTTC.

V is TRBV2 and J is TRBJ1-4, with D possibly TRBD1 on 5 matching bases. There are 14 residues in the CDR3. V lost 7 bases and J 5 bases, leaving 14 bases between the germline ends. From germline, CDR1 is SNHLY and CDR2 FYNNEI. CDR3 coding DNA: TGTGCCAGCATCTCAGGGACGTTCAATGAAAAACTGTTTTTT. It codes for CASISGTFNEKLFF. Supplemented by reference TRBV2 and TRBJ1-4, the full variable domain reads EPEVTQTPSHQVTQMGQEVILRCVPISNHLYFYWYRQILGQKVEFLVSFYNNEISEKSEIFDDQFSVERPDGSNFTLKIRSTKLEDSAMYFCASISGTFNEKLFFGSGTQLSVL.

The chain has TRBV11-2 and TRBJ1-4; no definite D call. The CDR3 is 17 residues long. Germline loops: CDR1 SGHAT, CDR2 FQNNGV. V lost 5 bases and J lost 0, with 16 bases in between. The CDR3 loop reads CASSLLRTVATNEKLFF. The CDR3 DNA reads as TGTGCCAGCAGCCTACTTAGGACGGTTGCAACTAATGAAAAACTGTTTTTT. The full variable domain, completed using reference TRBV11-2 and TRBJ1-4, is EAGVAQSPRYKIIEKRQSVAFWCNPISGHATLYWYQQILGQGPKLLIQFQNNGVVDDSQLPKDRFSAERLKGVDSTLKIQPAKLEDSAVYLCASSLLRTVATNEKLFFGSGTQLSVL.

The sample holds a few counts of this clonotype. This rearrangement joins TRBV7-2 to TRBJ2-4; 12 bases fit TRBD2. CDR3 length equals 19 residues. CDR1 is SGHTA, CDR2 FQGNSA, per germline. V was pared by 2 bases and J by 0 bases, with 8 bases of the junction left unmatched. The DNA of the CDR3 is TGTGCCAGCAGCTTACTCCCTAGGACTAGCGGGGTAGCCAAAAACATTCAGTACTTC. Amino acid sequence: CASSLLPRTSGVAKNIQYF. Filled out from reference TRBV7-2 and TRBJ2-4, the complete variable domain reads GAGVSQSPSNKVTEKGKDVELRCDPISGHTALYWYRQSLGQGLEFLIYFQGNSAPDKSGLPSDRFSAERTGGSVSTLTIQRTQQEDSAVYLCASSLLPRTSGVAKNIQYFGAGTRLSVL.

This clonotype was detected only a few times. A junction end diverges from the germline sequence, so it may reflect a read error. This chain connects TRBV7-7 to TRBJ1-4, with TRBD1 identical over 10 bases. The CDR3 has 15 residues. CDR1 is SSHAT and CDR2 is FNYEAQ in the germline V gene (reference sequence). In nucleotides, the CDR3 is TGTGCTAGCAGCGCCGGGACAGGGGTAAATGAAAAACTGTTTTTT. Protein: CASSAGTGVNEKLFF.

CDR3 residues: CAWSVGGSNIQYF. The CDR3 DNA is TGTGCCTGGAGTGTGGGGGGTTCAAACATTCAGTACTTC. The rearrangement uses TRBV30 and TRBJ2-4, with D perhaps matching TRBD2 (6 bases). Trimming took 0 bases from V and 6 from J, leaving 9 bases between them. The CDR3 is made up of 13 amino acids. Germline-derived CDR1 and CDR2 are GTSNPN and SVGIG (reference sequence).

With regard to this clonotype: Germline is not matched at one junction end, which may reflect a read error. V usage is TRBV5-5 and J usage is TRBJ2-7; 7 nucleotides agree with TRBD2. The J call could be wrong; TRBJ2-5 is a better fit for the DNA end. The CDR3 has 17 amino acids. Germline lookup yields CDR1 SGHKS and CDR2 YYEKEE (reference sequence). The CDR3 DNA reads TGTGCCGGCAGCCCTGCAGCGGGGAATAGGGTTTCGGAGACCCAGTACTTC. It specifies CAGSPAAGNRVSETQYF.

The chain uses TRBV4-3 and TRBJ1-2, with 9 bases aligning to TRBD1. With V trimmed by 0 bases and J by 8 bases, 13 bases remained unmatched. The CDR3 runs 17 residues. Germline CDR1 LGHNA, CDR2 YSLEER. The CDR3 region is CASSQDILPGTGYGYTF. The CDR3 nucleotides are TGCGCCAGCAGCCAAGATATCCTCCCCGGGACAGGGTACGGCTACACCTTC.